This TCR beta chain is drawn from a study of blood T cell repertoires in COVID-19. In the study overall: Acute and convalescent COVID-19 samples came from the United States, Italy and Spain.

Authors' processing steps: The assay estimated nucleated cells by amplifying reference gene primers. Generated by immunoSEQ multiplex PCR, the TCRdb table keeps only in-frame clones and is missing some. V, J and clone size reflect that table, while D and trimming were determined from the DNA. This sample has under 200,000 clones, with about 85% found just once. This CDR3 has 16 residues. The V gene's germline CDR1 is MDHEN and CDR2 SYDVKM. V was pared by 2 bases and J by 2 bases, with 16 bases between. Sequencing used peripheral blood. The origin of this receptor is a man between 70 and 80 years old with active or convalescent COVID-19. V gene TRBV28 combines with J gene TRBJ2-7; D possibly corresponds to TRBD1 (6 bases). For the CDR3, the DNA is TGTGCCAGCAGTTTACACCTTAGGGCAGGGGCCTACGAGCAGTACTTC. Protein product: CASSLHLRAGAYEQYF.